This T cell receptor (beta chain) derives from a study of cytomegalovirus exposure and HLA in healthy donors (TCRdb year 2017). About the study as a whole: According to an earlier analysis of 587 of the donors, about 170 million T cells yielded approximately 120 million unique TCR beta sequences and about 300 Gb of sequence data. Approximately 310 gigabases of sequencing data and 78 million or so unique TCR sequences were included in an early release covering over 600 HLA-typed donors. Of the approximately 370 genotyped donors, 75% to 85% were placed in the genetic ancestry cluster associated with self-reported Caucasian donors. The study aimed to test whether cataloging public T cell receptors could reveal signatures of past pathogen exposure. The T cell repertoires of several hundred subjects were profiled by immunosequencing and related to cytomegalovirus serostatus. A separate validation cohort of over a hundred different subjects was used in addition to the approximately 610-subject first cohort. The study combined high-throughput TCR immunosequencing, statistical association of individual TCRs with disease status, and machine learning to predict cytomegalovirus infection status. To study patterns of TCR occurrence, a later analysis re-analyzed previously published TCR beta repertoires from 550 to 800 donors and added high-resolution HLA genotyping. Rather than using new phenotypic data, the later analysis identified candidate immune exposures from TCR beta sequences and from how often those sequences occurred across donors. In an earlier analysis of 550 to 700 of the donors, high-throughput TCR beta sequencing was used to judge whether each TCR beta V gene segment behaved as functional or pseudogenic. Alongside the repertoire data, information on donor age, sex, ethnicity and CMV serostatus was compiled. In a later genetic analysis, genome-wide SNP genotypes for about three fifths of the roughly 670 donors were used, and that subset was treated as a discovery cohort. All discovery cohort repertoires had been generated on a single sequencing platform. Class I and class II HLA loci were covered by the typing at four-digit resolution. Typing coverage varied by locus: roughly 620-640 donors for A, B, C, DRB1 and DQB1; roughly 520 for DQA1; 600 to 610 for DPA1; 400 to 480 for DPB1. Roughly five DR-DQ haplotypes were handled as single units for association and clustering because linkage in the cohort was strong. On average, about 240,000 unique TCR beta nucleotide sequences were sequenced per donor among fewer than 500 genotyped donors of the cohort, with roughly 19% of those sequences being non-productive.

To note about this clone: What this receptor recognizes is not known. Per-nucleotide qualities are absent, and no much larger clonotype sits a single base away.

The cohort was made up of about 610 healthy bone marrow donors. Cohort members were all nominally healthy when sampled, although unrecorded immune exposures were likely present. The donor was CMV seropositive and was included in the group of 250 to 350 seropositive cohort members. Each donor provided a peripheral blood sample, and peripheral blood mononuclear cells were used for TCR beta sequencing. The Qiagen DNeasy Blood Extraction Kit was used to extract genomic DNA from the blood cell samples. The protocol used for the library was the immunoSEQ multiplex PCR assay. A mixture of 60 forward primers for TCR Vbeta segments and 13 reverse primers for TCR Jbeta segments was used in the multiplex PCR. A multiplex PCR assay on genomic DNA amplified the CDR3 region of rearranged TCR beta genes. The amplified TCR beta libraries were sequenced on the Illumina HiSeq System as 87-base-pair reads. As for the authors' bioinformatics: Across the 666 repertoires, a later analysis counted tens of millions of unique TCR beta chains, approximately 12 million of which were shared by at least two donors. Raw reads were error-corrected and collapsed into unique sequences by a nearest-neighbor algorithm in which closely related sequences were merged to remove PCR and sequencing errors. CDR3 sequences were aligned to IMGT reference sequences to assign V, D and J gene segments. For a sequence to be retained, a match of at least six nucleotides to both a V gene segment and a J gene segment was required. Rearrangements were called productive when the CDR3 lacked stop codons and stayed in frame with V and J; all others were non-productive. Following IMGT convention, CDR3 was defined as the stretch from the second conserved V-encoded cysteine to the conserved J-encoded phenylalanine. Sequences without an unambiguous match to a single V gene segment were excluded from the earlier analysis of approximately 560 of the donors. In an earlier analysis of 450 to 750 of the donors, a V segment was called functional when productive rearrangements were above 56.7%, and segregating when the standard deviation between donors exceeded 5%. A statistical classification framework was developed to diagnose cytomegalovirus status using the catalog of TCR beta chain sequences. In a later analysis, V and J genes were assigned by comparing TCR nucleotide sequences against IMGT/GENE-DB human TR gene sequences. Using the TCRdist pipeline, a later analysis assigned CDR3 sequences along with most-parsimonious VDJ recombination scenarios. In a later analysis, each TCR beta chain was defined by its CDR3 amino acid sequence together with its V-gene family, and reads without a unique V-gene family were excluded. To address suspected cross-contamination and a sequencing artifact, a later analysis removed around 600 highly shared, low-generation-probability nucleotide sequences. A later analysis calculated a clonal expansion index for each public chain from normalized within-repertoire ranks of inferred template counts. Generation probabilities in a later analysis came from a VDJ recombination model fitted to out-of-frame rearrangements, and those results were checked against IGoR. In a later analysis, TCR-TCR, TCR-HLA and TCR-CMV co-occurrence was scored with hypergeometric tests, and a repertoire-size bias correction was applied to TCR pairs. To estimate false discovery rates, a later analysis permuted the HLA or CMV assignments 20 times. A later analysis grouped co-occurring TCRs with DBSCAN, adding TCRdist sequence similarity when clustering within HLA-allele-positive subsets. Repertoires with fewer than 30,000 or more than 120,000 public chains were left out of co-occurrence clustering, as were about 5 repertoires with anomalous nucleotide sharing. TCRdb holds this immuneACCESS table with in-frame rearrangements only. Some clones are missing; in checked studies, unresolved V genes explain under half, and the rest has no known cause. V and J calls plus clone size are reproduced from that table; the DNA served to infer D and trimming. The sample contains roughly 190,000 clones, 74% of them found a single time. Approximately 2.8% of the sample is in the top ten clones.

The cysteine opens and the phenylalanine closes a CDR3 of 14 amino acids. The kept DNA is CDR3 alone, 42 bases in frame from the first base. Trimming removed 2 bases from V and 5 bases from J; the gene matches leave 3 bases unexplained. CDR1 and CDR2 (SNHLY, FYNNEI) derive from the germline V gene. General conclusions and limits of the study: In a later analysis, HLA-associated TCR beta chains showed more clonal expansion and lower generation probabilities than non-associated chains that were equally common. When HLA alleles, especially DR and DQ, strongly co-occurred, TCR associations were difficult to assign to individual alleles. A total of around 150 TCR beta chains were listed by the study as associated with cytomegalovirus. Because HLA typing was unavailable for some donors at each locus, only the typed subset was used in association tests. The only immune exposure information available for the cohort was CMV serostatus. Most TCR sequences were observed very rarely across donors, whereas some public TCRs were present in many individuals. Some IMGT-functional V segments, including TRBV6-2 and TRBV6-3, could not be told apart with the 87-base-pair reads, so those segments were excluded. A further reported finding was that TCR beta sequences accurately predicted the HLA-A and HLA-B alleles for most subjects in the first cohort. In a later analysis, some 18,000 TCR beta sequences were associated with specific HLA alleles at a false discovery rate of 0.05. In vitro tests confirmed that a few of the cytomegalovirus-associated TCR beta chains recognize cytomegalovirus antigens. Most CMV-associated TCR beta chains appeared to be HLA-restricted in a later analysis, and the HLA associations seemed to be driven largely by CMV exposure. A later analysis reported that several top co-occurrence clusters appeared linked to parvovirus B19, influenza, CMV and Epstein-Barr virus. Roughly uniform sequencing depth across donors was assumed in presence/absence analyses, although this assumption may not hold. Linkage disequilibrium might explain the correlated functional status among segregating V segments, but an unknown experimental factor could not be ruled out. Because counts were too low, approximately 18 rarely observed V segments, including chromosome 9 orphons, were excluded from the earlier analysis of fewer than 650 of the donors. Cytomegalovirus status was reported to be diagnosed by the classifier with high specificity and sensitivity in both the original and validation cohorts. This cohort had only TCR beta chains sequenced, and the lack of alpha or paired-chain data limited which features could be detected. An earlier analysis of some 590 of the donors showed that most TCR beta V segments appeared in productive rearrangements either about 90% or about 30% of the time, which broadly matched IMGT annotations. A later analysis found that TCR association rates varied across HLA loci, with DRB1 alleles showing the most associated TCRs and HLA-C alleles the fewest. In a later genetic analysis, a missense DCLRE1C variant was associated with V-gene and J-gene trimming of TCR beta chains, and the association was replicated in an independent cohort. A group of highly shared sequence variants was considered likely to be a technical artifact of the sequencing pipeline. The authors suggested that the approach could potentially be generalized to other disease states and immunological phenotypes. Compared with the approximately 720-donor mean, donors in an Asian-associated ancestry cluster had fewer N-insertions in productive TCRs, according to a later genetic analysis.

This receptor chain uses TRBV2 and TRBJ2-5, and 9 bases in between align with TRBD2. Material: PBMCs. This TCR was sampled from a woman in her twenties or thirties in good health and CMV-seropositive. The CDR3 region reads CASSELAGRETQYF. The nucleotide sequence reads as follows: TGTGCCAGCAGTGAACTAGCGGGAAGGGAGACCCAGTACTTC.